These T cell receptor beta chains were read from a single sample in a study of blood T cell repertoires in COVID-19. Sequencing used immunoSEQ multiplex PCR; TCRdb keeps in-frame clones, though not all of them. This table has approximately 70,000 clones, 90% to 95% appearing once. The material sequenced was peripheral blood. The receptors stem from a human donor in a cohort sampled during active COVID-19. Both conserved end residues are part of each CDR3. D genes are given only for firm matches. Some rows mark clone size as missing; the rest say once, few, many or name a class of expanded clone.

J,V,length,D,size,DNA,CDR3
TRBJ1-1,TRBV11-2,13,.,once,TGTGCCAGCAGCTCCGGGAGGGCTGTTGAAGCTTTCTTT,CASSSGRAVEAFF
TRBJ1-2,TRBV5-1,14,.,.,TGCGCCAGCAGCTTGGAGTTACGGGGGTTCGGCTACACCTTC,CASSLELRGFGYTF
TRBJ2-7,TRBV5-1,17,TRBD1,few,TGCGCCAGCAGCGGGGGACAGGGGGCAACGTCCTACTACGAGCAGTACTTC,CASSGGQGATSYYEQYF
TRBJ2-7,TRBV4-1,15,.,.,TGCGCCAGCAGCCAAGAGACAAGGATCCCCTACGAGCAGTACTTC,CASSQETRIPYEQYF
TRBJ2-5,TRBV7-2,15,.,.,TGTGCCAGCAGCCTGAGGGCAGGGGCTTACGAGACCCAGTACTTC,CASSLRAGAYETQYF
TRBJ1-3,TRBV13,13,.,.,TGTGCCAGCAGCTCTCGCTCTGGAAACACCATATATTTT,CASSSRSGNTIYF
TRBJ2-5,TRBV6-2/TRBV6-3,14,.,once,TGTGCCAGCAGTTACGGGACACATCAAGAGACCCAGTACTTC,CASSYGTHQETQYF
TRBJ2-7,TRBV29-1,12,.,.,TGCAGCGGCGGATCTCTCCAGTACGAGCAGTACTTC,CSGGSLQYEQYF
TRBJ2-7,TRBV7-8,14,.,.,TGTGCCAGCGTAGGCACTGACTATCCCTACGAGCAGTACTTC,CASVGTDYPYEQYF
TRBJ2-5,TRBV18,15,.,.,TGTGCCAGCTCACCACTCGCAGGGCCGGGAGAGACCCAGTACTTC,CASSPLAGPGETQYF
TRBJ1-1,TRBV7-8,17,.,.,TGTGCCAGCAGCTTATGGGGGGGCCTACTAACGGGGACTGAAGCTTTCTTT,CASSLWGGLLTGTEAFF
TRBJ1-1,TRBV14,14,TRBD1,.,TGTGCCAGCAGCCGACAGGGAAGGGGAATTGAAGCTTTCTTT,CASSRQGRGIEAFF
TRBJ1-2,TRBV12-3/TRBV12-4,13,.,.,TGTGCCAGCAAGGGGGGGAGAAACTATGGCTACACCTTC,CASKGGRNYGYTF
TRBJ1-5,TRBV2,14,TRBD1,.,TGTGCCAGCAGCAAAGACAGGGCCAATCAGCCCCAGCATTTT,CASSKDRANQPQHF
TRBJ2-3,TRBV7-2,14,.,.,TGTGCCAGCAGCTTAAGAAGAGGACTAGATACGCAGTATTTT,CASSLRRGLDTQYF
TRBJ2-7,TRBV9,15,.,.,TGTGCCAGCAGCGCCGGAGGGGGGGCTTCCTACGAGCAGTACTTC,CASSAGGGASYEQYF
TRBJ1-1,TRBV9,15,TRBD1,.,TGTGCCAGCAGCGCTGGACAGGGGATGAACACTGAAGCTTTCTTT,CASSAGQGMNTEAFF
TRBJ2-7,TRBV2,16,.,.,TGTGCCAGCATCGAACAGCGGCCCTCCCTCTTCTACGAGCAGTACTTC,CASIEQRPSLFYEQYF
TRBJ1-1,TRBV7-8,12,.,.,TGTGCCAGCAGCCTCCAGGGACTCGAAGCTTTCTTT,CASSLQGLEAFF
TRBJ2-7,TRBV11-2,13,.,.,TGTGCCAGCAGCTTAAACAGGGACTACGAGCAGTACTTC,CASSLNRDYEQYF
TRBJ1-1,TRBV5-4,14,.,.,TGTGCCAGCAGCTTGTCGGGGGGGAGCACTGAAGCTTTCTTT,CASSLSGGSTEAFF
TRBJ1-6,TRBV5-6,15,TRBD1,.,TGTGCCAGCAGCCGGGGACAGGGGATGAATTCACCCCTCCACTTT,CASSRGQGMNSPLHF
TRBJ1-5,TRBV7-6,13,.,.,TGTGCCAGCAGCTTAGCGGAGAATCAGCCCCAGCATTTT,CASSLAENQPQHF
TRBJ1-1,TRBV15,13,.,once,TGTGCCACCAGGGGTCAGGGTGGGACTGAAGCTTTCTTT,CATRGQGGTEAFF
TRBJ1-6,TRBV7-9,15,TRBD1,.,TGTGCCAGCAGCGAAACAGGGGGCCGTAATTCACCCCTCCACTTT,CASSETGGRNSPLHF
TRBJ1-3,TRBV2,14,.,.,TGTGCCAGCGGGGGGGGGACTGCTGGAAACACCATATATTTT,CASGGGTAGNTIYF
TRBJ1-2,TRBV30,13,.,few,TGTGCCTGGAGTAAGTTGGCATCCTATGGCTACACCTTC,CAWSKLASYGYTF
TRBJ1-2,TRBV18,15,TRBD1,.,TGTGCCAGCTCACCACCGGGACAGGGGGTGGATGGCTACACCTTC,CASSPPGQGVDGYTF
TRBJ1-1,TRBV5-1,14,.,.,TGCGCCAGCAGCCCAGGGATTTTGGACACTGAAGCTTTCTTT,CASSPGILDTEAFF
TRBJ2-7,TRBV7-7,15,TRBD2,.,TGTGCCAGCAGCCCGAGCGGGGGGGGGACCTACGAGCAGTACTTC,CASSPSGGGTYEQYF
TRBJ1-3,TRBV5-8,18,TRBD1,.,TGTGCCAGCAGGTTGATGGGGACAGGCTTTGGTGCTGGAAACACCATATATTTT,CASRLMGTGFGAGNTIYF
TRBJ2-7,TRBV27,14,TRBD1,.,TGTGCCAGCAGTTTATCGGGGGACAGCCCATACTTTTCCTTC,CASSLSGDSPYFSF
TRBJ1-1,TRBV30,14,.,.,TGTGCCTGGAGTGTCGACGGGTTGAACACTGAAGCTTTCTTT,CAWSVDGLNTEAFF
TRBJ2-2,TRBV28,15,.,.,TGTGCCAGCAGCCTCCTTGACAGTGGCACCGGGGAGCTGTTTTTT,CASSLLDSGTGELFF
TRBJ1-2,TRBV9,16,TRBD1,once,TGTGCCAGCAGTGGAGACAGGGGGAGGTTTAACTATGGCTACACCTTC,CASSGDRGRFNYGYTF
TRBJ2-7,TRBV29-1,13,.,.,TGCAGCGTCCGCCAGGGTACCGGCTACGAGCAGTACTTC,CSVRQGTGYEQYF
TRBJ1-1,TRBV19,13,TRBD1,.,TGTGCCAGTAGTGTGGACAGGGTGACTGAAGCTTTCTTT,CASSVDRVTEAFF
TRBJ1-3,TRBV3-1/TRBV3-2,12,.,.,TGTGCCAGCAGCTCACAGGGAAACACCATATATTTT,CASSSQGNTIYF
TRBJ2-7,TRBV11-1,15,.,.,TGTGCCAGCAGCTTAGGGCGGAAGATTTCCTACGAGCAGTACTTC,CASSLGRKISYEQYF
TRBJ1-2,TRBV7-8,13,.,.,TGTGCCAGCAGCTTTCCACAGGGCTATGGCTACACCTTC,CASSFPQGYGYTF
TRBJ2-7,TRBV7-2,14,.,.,TGTGCCAGCAGCTTAGCGGTAGCGACCTACGAGCAGTACTTC,CASSLAVATYEQYF
TRBJ1-2,TRBV5-8,13,TRBD1,.,TGTGCCAGGAGAGACAGGGGGCGCGATGGCTACACCTTC,CARRDRGRDGYTF
TRBJ1-3,TRBV15,15,TRBD1,.,TGTGCCACCAGCAGAGCCAGGGGGTATGGAAACACCATATATTTT,CATSRARGYGNTIYF
TRBJ2-7,TRBV27,13,.,.,TGTGCCAGCAGTTTAGCGAGGGTTGGAGAGCAGTACTTC,CASSLARVGEQYF
TRBJ1-5,TRBV4-1,17,TRBD1,.,TGCGCCAGCAGCCATCAACCTGCAGGGGGCGCGGGTCAGCCCCAGCATTTT,CASSHQPAGGAGQPQHF
TRBJ2-7,TRBV9,15,TRBD1,.,TGTGCCAGCAGCGAGGGACAGGGTTCGACCTACGAGCAGTACTTC,CASSEGQGSTYEQYF
TRBJ1-5,TRBV7-2,18,TRBD1,.,TGTGCCAGCAGCCCTCACCCATTCGGGACAGGGAGCAATCAGCCCCAGCATTTT,CASSPHPFGTGSNQPQHF
TRBJ1-2,TRBV9,15,.,once,TGTGCCAGCAGCGTAGGCCTCGACTACAACTATGGCTACACCTTC,CASSVGLDYNYGYTF
TRBJ1-4,TRBV9,13,TRBD1,.,TGTGCCAGCAGCGCGCAGGGGGAAGAAAAACTGTTTTTT,CASSAQGEEKLFF
TRBJ2-3,TRBV5-6,19,TRBD2,few,TGTGCCAGCAGCTTCACCAGCTTGAGATTACTAGCGGGGGGCAATACGCAGTATTTT,CASSFTSLRLLAGGNTQYF
TRBJ1-5,TRBV27,18,TRBD1,.,TGTGCCAGCAGCTCCGGGACAGGGGGTGTTAATAGCAATCAGCCCCAGCATTTT,CASSSGTGGVNSNQPQHF
TRBJ2-6,TRBV27,16,.,.,TGTGCCAGCAGTTTATCGCCAACTTCTGGGGCCAACGTCCTGACTTTC,CASSLSPTSGANVLTF
TRBJ2-6,TRBV9,17,TRBD1,.,TGTGCCAGCAGCCGCCTGGACAGGGGCTCTGGGGCCAACGTCCTGACTTTC,CASSRLDRGSGANVLTF
TRBJ1-3,TRBV5-1,14,.,.,TGCGCCAGCAGCGCCGGGACTGCTGGAAACACCATATATTTT,CASSAGTAGNTIYF
TRBJ2-7,TRBV28,15,TRBD1,.,TGTGCCAGCAGGGCCGACAGGGGAATATCCTACGAGCAGTACTTC,CASRADRGISYEQYF